The entry that follows covers one T cell receptor (beta chain) sequence. Its antigen is not identified. The sample belongs to a study of shared clonotypes between healthy human individuals. General study points: The represented genetic and exposure-history diversity was limited by the small number of donors. Naive subsets, compared against memory subsets, generally had larger estimated richness values.

Positive CCR7 selection of CD45RO-negative cells yielded the naive CD8 cells, and terminally differentiated effector memory CD45RA+ cells were excluded. Clones were read by immunoSEQ multiplex PCR, and TCRdb kept only the in-frame ones, dropping some. Of about 2 million clones detected, roughly 95% appear once; the ten largest clones hold approximately 1.2%. The sequencing sample was made of naive CD8+ T cells sorted from blood. This TCR derives from a man between 18 and 35 years old in good health.

In DNA form, the CDR3 reads TGTGCCAGCAGCCGACAGGGGGGCTGGGATGAGCAGTTCTTC. Amino acid sequence: CASSRQGGWDEQFF. The rearrangement joins TRBV5-6 to TRBJ2-1; 9 nucleotides agree with TRBD1. The CDR3 runs 14 residues. Trimming removed 4 bases from V and 8 bases from J; junction bases left unmatched: 7. Germline CDR1 SGHDT, CDR2 YYEEEE. Combining the CDR3 with reference TRBV5-6 and TRBJ2-1 gives the whole variable domain DAGVTQSPTHLIKTRGQQVTLRCSPKSGHDTVSWYQQALGQGPQFIFQYYEEEERQRGNFPDRFSGHQFPNYSSELNVNALLLGDSALYLCASSRQGGWDEQFFGPGTRLTVL.